This T cell receptor (beta chain) was recorded in a study of radiotherapy plus CTLA-4 blockade in lung cancer. The wider study: Around 18% of enrolled patients responded objectively, and over 30% had disease control. The study, taken as a whole, reports: Expansion of tumor-derived TCR clones was observed in blood after radiotherapy plus ipilimumab.

The assay was immunoSEQ multiplex PCR, and TCRdb's table has in-frame clones only and misses some. Altogether around 80,000 clones are present, around 76% being singletons, with the ten largest covering approximately 22%. Germline V gives CDR1 SNHLY, CDR2 FYNNEI. V was clipped by 4 bases and J by 2 bases, with 7 bases between them. This CDR3 is 13 amino acids long. Those with chemo-refractory metastatic non-small-cell lung cancer were treated with focal radiation combined with CTLA-4 blockade using ipilimumab. To note about this clone: Its antigen is undetermined.

The TCR was taken from a human donor with non-small cell lung cancer whose response to radiotherapy plus ipilimumab could not be evaluated. Some clones in this sample may be carry-over from other donors' samples. The rearrangement links TRBV2 to TRBJ2-3; weak D call: TRBD2 (6 bases). Sequenced here: peripheral blood, sampled from a patient treated with radiotherapy plus ipilimumab. CDR3 loop: CASSGRDTDTQYF. DNA for the CDR3: TGTGCCAGCAGTGGGCGGGACACAGATACGCAGTATTTT.